Listed here is a single T cell receptor beta chain. This table comes from immunoSEQ multiplex PCR, and its TCRdb copy is limited to in-frame clones, with some not included. The sample includes 120,000 to 150,000 clones, approximately 90% of them seen just once. The data belong to a study of T cell responses to AZD1222 COVID-19 vaccine. This CDR3 is built from 14 residues. Germline V gene data show CDR1 as SGHAT and CDR2 as FQNNGV. V trimming: 8 bases; J trimming: 7 bases; junction bases outside the gene matches: 9. This receptor was taken from an adult who received the AZD1222 COVID-19 vaccine. J is TRBJ2-1 and V is TRBV11-2; 9 nucleotides match TRBD2. The sequencing used peripheral blood, collected 28 days after the second AZD1222 dose. The CDR3: CASLRRLAENEQFF. The CDR3 DNA follows: TGTGCCAGCCTCCGGAGACTAGCGGAAAATGAGCAGTTCTTC.